This T cell receptor beta chain was sequenced in a study of T cell responses to AZD1222 COVID-19 vaccine. Findings and limits, study-wide: Regions 160-218 and 743-854 dominated among vaccine-associated CD4 TCRs spanning spike.

Comment on this clone: Its antigen is not known.

Clones were read by immunoSEQ multiplex PCR, and TCRdb kept only the in-frame ones, dropping some. The sample has approximately 67,000 clones, around 80% seen once; the top ten hold around 21%. There are 14 residues in the CDR3. Germline CDR1 and CDR2: LGHDT and YNNKEL (reference sequence). V gave up 1 base and J gave up 6 bases, with 9 bases separating them. V and J are TRBV3-1 (or the pseudogene TRBV3-2) and TRBJ2-2; D is undetermined. The sequence came from an adult in good health. The sequencing used peripheral blood, collected on day 0 of AZD1222 vaccination. The CDR3 DNA reads as TGTGCCAGCAGCCAAGCCAGATCGGCCGGGGAGCTGTTTTTT. Encoded protein: CASSQARSAGELFF.